This T cell receptor (beta chain) was captured in a study of blood T cell repertoires in COVID-19. Overall study: Collection of acute and convalescent COVID-19 samples took place in the United States, Italy and Spain.

Per the authors' pipeline: Quantification of nucleated cells was approximated via reference gene primer amplification. Assay: immunoSEQ multiplex PCR; the TCRdb copy retains only in-frame clones and omits some. The V and J calls and the clone size are those of that table, but D and trimming were determined from the DNA. The sample gives about 98,000 clones, about nine tenths of which show up once; around 5% is in the top ten. The CDR3 consists of 14 residues. Germline values: CDR1 MGHRA, CDR2 YSYEKL. J was trimmed by 0 bases and V by 4 bases; bases with no gene match: 3. Sequenced: peripheral blood. This chain joins TRBV4-1 and TRBJ2-7; 7 nucleotides line up with TRBD2. The origin of this receptor is a woman in her 50s with COVID-19, enrolled during active disease. CDR3: CASSLWTSSYEQYF. The CDR3 DNA reads as TGCGCCAGCAGCCTTTGGACTAGCTCCTACGAGCAGTACTTC.